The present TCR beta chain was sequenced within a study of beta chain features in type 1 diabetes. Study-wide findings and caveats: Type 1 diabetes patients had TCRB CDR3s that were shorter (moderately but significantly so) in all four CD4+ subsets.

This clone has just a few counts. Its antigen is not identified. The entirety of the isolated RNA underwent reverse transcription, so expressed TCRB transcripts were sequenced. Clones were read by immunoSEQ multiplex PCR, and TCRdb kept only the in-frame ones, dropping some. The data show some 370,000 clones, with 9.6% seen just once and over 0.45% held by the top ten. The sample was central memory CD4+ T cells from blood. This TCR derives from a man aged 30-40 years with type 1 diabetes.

The DNA of the CDR3 is TGTGCCAGCAAACAGGGAGGCAATGAGCAGTTCTTC. It encodes CASKQGGNEQFF. The gene calls are TRBV28 and TRBJ2-1; D may match TRBD1 or TRBD2 (6 bases each). CDR1 is MDHEN and CDR2 is SYDVKM in the germline V gene. V shed 7 bases and J shed 6 bases, with 10 bases lying between them. CDR3 size: 12 residues.